This TCR beta chain was documented in a study of response to subunit inactivated influenza vaccine. The germline V gene has CDR1 SGHAT and CDR2 FQNNGV. Trimming pared 0 bases from V and 6 bases from J, leaving 5 bases between. The CDR3 spans 13 residues. TCRdb fed the RT-PCR reads into MiXCR, producing one record per CDR3 protein. Among a few hundred thousand distinct CDR3 sequences listed, just over 20% were seen once. In the case of this clonotype: The antigen is unknown.

Whole-study findings and limits: It was the authors' suggestion that each seasonal influenza vaccination recruits few new T cells.

This chain links TRBV11-2 with TRBJ2-2, with D unclear. The specimen comprised PBMCs from blood, sampled less than 22 months after vaccination. This TCR came from a man aged 45 to 70 who received an inactivated influenza vaccine. DNA for the CDR3: TGTGCCAGCAGCTTAGATGAGGCCGGGGAGCTGTTTTTT. Amino acids: CASSLDEAGELFF.